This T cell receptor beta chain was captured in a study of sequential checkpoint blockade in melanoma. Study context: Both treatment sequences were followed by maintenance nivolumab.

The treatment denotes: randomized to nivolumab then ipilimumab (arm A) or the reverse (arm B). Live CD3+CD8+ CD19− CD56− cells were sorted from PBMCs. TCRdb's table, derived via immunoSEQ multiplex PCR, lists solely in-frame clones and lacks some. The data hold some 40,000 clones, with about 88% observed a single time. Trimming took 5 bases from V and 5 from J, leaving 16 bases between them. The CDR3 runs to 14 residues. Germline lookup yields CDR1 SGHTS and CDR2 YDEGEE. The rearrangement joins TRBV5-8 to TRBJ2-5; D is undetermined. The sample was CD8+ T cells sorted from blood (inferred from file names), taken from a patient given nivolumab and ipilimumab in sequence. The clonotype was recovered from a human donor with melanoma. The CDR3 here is CASSPEPSGETQYF. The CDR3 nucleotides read TGTGCCAGCAGTCCCGAACCATCCGGGGAGACCCAGTACTTC.